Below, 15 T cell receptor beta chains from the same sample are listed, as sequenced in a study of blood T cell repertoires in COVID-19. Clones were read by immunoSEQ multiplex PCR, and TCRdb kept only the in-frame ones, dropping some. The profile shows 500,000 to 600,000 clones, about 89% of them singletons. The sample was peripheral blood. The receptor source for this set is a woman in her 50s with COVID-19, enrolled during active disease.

CDR3 amino acids: CASSPGTSFAGGELFF. Here the CDR3 DNA reads TGCGCCAGCAGCCCAGGGACTAGCTTCGCCGGCGGGGAGCTGTTTTTT. V gene TRBV5-1 combines with J gene TRBJ2-2; 9 bases are shared with TRBD2. The germline V gene encodes CDR1 SGHRS and CDR2 YFSETQ. There are 16 residues in the CDR3. V lost 4 bases, J lost 7 bases, and 11 bases stayed unmatched.

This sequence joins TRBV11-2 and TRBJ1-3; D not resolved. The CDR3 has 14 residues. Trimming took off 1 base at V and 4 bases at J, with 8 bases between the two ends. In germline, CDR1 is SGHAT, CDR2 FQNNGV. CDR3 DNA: TGTGCCAGCAGCTTAGGAGTATCAGGAAACACCATATATTTT. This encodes CASSLGVSGNTIYF.

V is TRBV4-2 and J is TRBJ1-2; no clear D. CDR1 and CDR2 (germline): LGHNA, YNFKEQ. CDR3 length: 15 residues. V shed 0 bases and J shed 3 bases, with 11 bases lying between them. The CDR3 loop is CASSQDLRTDYGYTF. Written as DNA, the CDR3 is TGTGCCAGCAGCCAAGACTTAAGAACGGACTATGGCTACACCTTC.

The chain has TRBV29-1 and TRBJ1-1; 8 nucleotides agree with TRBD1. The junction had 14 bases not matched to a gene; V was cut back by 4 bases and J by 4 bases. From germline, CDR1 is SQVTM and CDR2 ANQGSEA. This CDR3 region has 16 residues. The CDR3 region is CSVGKQSGGAGTEAFF. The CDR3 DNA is TGCAGCGTTGGGAAACAATCAGGGGGCGCTGGCACTGAAGCTTTCTTT.

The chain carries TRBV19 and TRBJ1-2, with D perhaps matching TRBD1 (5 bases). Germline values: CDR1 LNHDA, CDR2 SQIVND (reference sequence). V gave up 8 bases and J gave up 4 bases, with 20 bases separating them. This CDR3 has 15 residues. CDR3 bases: TGTGCCAGTCAAAAGGCCCGGGGGGAGATCTATGGCTACACCTTC. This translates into CASQKARGEIYGYTF.

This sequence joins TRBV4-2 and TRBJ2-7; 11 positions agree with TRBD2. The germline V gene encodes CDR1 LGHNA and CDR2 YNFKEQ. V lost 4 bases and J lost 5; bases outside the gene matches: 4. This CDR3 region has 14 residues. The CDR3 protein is CASSLIAGGDEQYF. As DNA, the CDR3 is TGTGCCAGCAGCCTTATAGCGGGGGGGGACGAGCAGTACTTC.

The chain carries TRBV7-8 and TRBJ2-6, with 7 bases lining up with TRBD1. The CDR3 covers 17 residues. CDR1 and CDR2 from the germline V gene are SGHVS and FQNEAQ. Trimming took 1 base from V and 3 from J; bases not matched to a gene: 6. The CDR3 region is CASSLDDRVDGANVLTF. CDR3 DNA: TGTGCCAGCAGCTTAGACGACAGGGTGGATGGGGCCAACGTCCTGACTTTC.

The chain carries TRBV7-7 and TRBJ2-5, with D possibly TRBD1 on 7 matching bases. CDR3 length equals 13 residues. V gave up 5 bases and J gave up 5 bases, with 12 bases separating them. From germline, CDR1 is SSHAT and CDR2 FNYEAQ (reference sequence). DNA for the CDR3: TGTGCCAGCAGCCGCAGGGGGAGGGAGACCCAGTACTTC. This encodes CASSRRGRETQYF.

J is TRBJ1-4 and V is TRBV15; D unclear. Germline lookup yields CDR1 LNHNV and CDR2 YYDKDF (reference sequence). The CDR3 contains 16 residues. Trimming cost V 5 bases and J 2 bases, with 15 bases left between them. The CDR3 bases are TGTGCCACCAGCGTCGGGAGGAGGGAGACTAATGAAAAACTGTTTTTT. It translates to CATSVGRRETNEKLFF.

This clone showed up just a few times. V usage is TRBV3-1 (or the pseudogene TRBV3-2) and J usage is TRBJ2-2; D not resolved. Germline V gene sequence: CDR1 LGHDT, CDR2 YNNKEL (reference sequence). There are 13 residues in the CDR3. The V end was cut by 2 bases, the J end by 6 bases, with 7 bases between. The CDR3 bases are TGTGCCAGCAGCCAAAGTCAGGCCGGGGAGCTGTTTTTT. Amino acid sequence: CASSQSQAGELFF.

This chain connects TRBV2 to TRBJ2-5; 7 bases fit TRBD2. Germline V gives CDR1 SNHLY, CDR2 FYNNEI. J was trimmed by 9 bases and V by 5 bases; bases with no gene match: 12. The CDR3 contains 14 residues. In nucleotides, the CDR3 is TGTGCCAGCAGTACTGAGCGGGGCCTTTTACCCCAGTACTTC. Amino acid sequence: CASSTERGLLPQYF. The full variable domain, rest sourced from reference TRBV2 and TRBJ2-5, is EPEVTQTPSHQVTQMGQEVILRCVPISNHLYFYWYRQILGQKVEFLVSFYNNEISEKSEIFDDQFSVERPDGSNFTLKIRSTKLEDSAMYFCASSTERGLLPQYFGPGTRLLVL.

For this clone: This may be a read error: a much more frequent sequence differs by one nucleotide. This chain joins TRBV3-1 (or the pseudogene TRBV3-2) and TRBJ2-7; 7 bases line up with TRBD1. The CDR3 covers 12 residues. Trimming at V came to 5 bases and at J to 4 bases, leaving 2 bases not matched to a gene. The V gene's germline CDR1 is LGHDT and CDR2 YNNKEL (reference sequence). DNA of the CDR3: TGTGCCAGCAGCAAGACAGGGTACGAGCAGTACTTC. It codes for CASSKTGYEQYF.

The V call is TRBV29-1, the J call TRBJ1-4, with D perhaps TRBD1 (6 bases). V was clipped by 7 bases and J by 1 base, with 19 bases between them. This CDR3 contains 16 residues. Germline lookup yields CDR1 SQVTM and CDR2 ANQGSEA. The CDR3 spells CSGREGGLRTNEKLFF. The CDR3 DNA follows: TGCAGCGGGAGGGAAGGGGGACTAAGAACTAATGAAAAACTGTTTTTT.

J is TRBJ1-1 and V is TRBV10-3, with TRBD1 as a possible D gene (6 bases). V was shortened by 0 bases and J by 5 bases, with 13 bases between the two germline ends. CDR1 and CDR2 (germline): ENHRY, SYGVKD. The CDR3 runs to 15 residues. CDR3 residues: CAISESDRDTTEAFF. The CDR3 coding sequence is TGTGCCATCAGTGAGTCTGACCGGGACACTACTGAAGCTTTCTTT.

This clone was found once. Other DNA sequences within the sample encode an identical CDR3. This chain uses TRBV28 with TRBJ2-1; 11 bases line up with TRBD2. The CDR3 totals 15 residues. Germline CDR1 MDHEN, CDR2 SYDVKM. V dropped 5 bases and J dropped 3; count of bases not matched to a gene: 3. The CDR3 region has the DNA TGTGCCAGCAGTCCCACTAGCGGGGGCTACAATGAGCAGTTCTTC. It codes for CASSPTSGGYNEQFF.